One sample yielded the 23 T cell receptor beta chains listed below, sequenced in a study of T cells in Graves' hyperthyroidism and ophthalmopathy. It was RNA transcripts that yielded the amplified TCR beta CDR3 regions. Primed by the HTBI set, a first-round RT-PCR was run on the TCR CDR3. TCRdb reprocessed the multiplex PCR reads via MiXCR and lists one record per CDR3 protein. Among under 200,000 distinct CDR3 sequences listed, 9.4% were seen once. Sequenced: blood. These receptors were collected from a woman under 30 with Graves' hyperthyroidism that later progressed to Graves' ophthalmopathy.

Ten or more counts support this clonotype. The CDR3 coding sequence is TGTGCCAGCAGCTATTTTGGACGGTATAATTCACCCCTCCACTTT. This sequence encodes CASSYFGRYNSPLHF. This chain uses TRBV7-9 with TRBJ1-6; no definite D call. The CDR3 covers 15 residues. V shed 4 bases and J shed 4 bases, with 11 bases lying between them. Germline CDR1 and CDR2: SEHNR and FQNEAQ (reference sequence).

This clonotype has a count of ten or more. This chain connects TRBV2 to TRBJ2-7; D might be TRBD1 or TRBD2, each matching 6 bases. The germline V gene has CDR1 SNHLY and CDR2 FYNNEI. This CDR3 spans 15 amino acids. With 1 base removed from V and 7 bases from J, the gap between germline ends came to 17 bases. The CDR3 bases are TGTGCCAGCAGTGAAGGGAGGGACATTCACATGGAGCAGTACTTC. Protein sequence: CASSEGRDIHMEQYF.

The table lists this clonotype with many counts. The rearrangement joins TRBV29-1 to TRBJ2-1; no clear D gene. CDR1 is SQVTM and CDR2 is ANQGSEA in the germline V gene. CDR3 length equals 16 residues. V shed 7 bases and J shed 0 bases, with 19 bases lying between them. The CDR3 region has the DNA TGCAGCGCCGACCATCAACAGAGAGGCTCCTACAATGAGCAGTTCTTC. Its protein is CSADHQQRGSYNEQFF.

This clonotype was seen ten or more times. V usage is TRBV30 and J usage is TRBJ1-1, with 11 bases fitting TRBD1. CDR1 is GTSNPN, CDR2 SVGIG, per germline (reference sequence). Trimming removed 3 bases from V and 5 bases from J; junction bases left unmatched: 8. The length of the CDR3 is 15 residues. The CDR3 loop is CAWRPPGQGETEAFF. The CDR3 nucleotides are TGTGCCTGGAGGCCCCCGGGACAGGGGGAGACTGAAGCTTTCTTT.

This clonotype has only a few counts. The chain recombines TRBV4-2 with TRBJ1-6, with a weak D call TRBD1 (5 bases). Trimming cost V 3 bases and J 7 bases, with 10 bases left between them. CDR3 length: 14 residues. The germline CDR1 and CDR2 sequences are LGHNA and YNFKEQ. The CDR3 here is CASSHSRENSPLHF. CDR3 nucleotides: TGTGCCAGCAGCCACTCCAGGGAAAATTCACCCCTCCACTTT.

V and J are TRBV12-3 or TRBV12-4 and TRBJ1-5, with TRBD1 matching over 7 bases. This CDR3 comprises 16 residues. V gave up 1 base and J gave up 2 bases; unmatched junction bases: 5. Written as DNA, the CDR3 is TGTGCCAGCAGTTTAGAAGGGGGCGCGGGCAATCAGCCCCAGCATTTT. This encodes CASSLEGGAGNQPQHF.

This clonotype was detected ten times or more. The chain employs TRBV18 and TRBJ2-1; 8 bases line up with TRBD2. Germline V gives CDR1 KGHSH, CDR2 LQKENI. The CDR3 runs to 16 residues. V shed 6 bases, J shed 4 bases, and the junction held 11 bases outside the gene matches. Here the CDR3 reads CASSPRLAPSYNEQFF. In nucleotides, the CDR3 is TGTGCCAGCTCGCCTCGACTAGCGCCTTCGTACAATGAGCAGTTCTTC.

Points on this clonotype: A read error may produce the germline difference seen at one junction end. V usage is TRBV3-1 and J usage is TRBJ2-3; D could derive from TRBD1 or TRBD2 (5 bases each). Germline V gene data show CDR1 as LGHDT and CDR2 as YNNKEL (reference sequence). The CDR3 consists of 13 residues. CDR3 nucleotide sequence: TGTGGCAGCAGCCCCGGGGCCACAGATACGCAGTATTTT. This encodes CGSSPGATDTQYF.

At least ten counts were recorded for this clonotype. The chain couples TRBV7-2 to TRBJ1-6; no reliable D call. Trimming took off 1 base at V and 1 base at J, with 2 bases between the two ends. Germline V gene data show CDR1 as SGHTA and CDR2 as FQGNSA. CDR3 length: 14 residues. CDR3 loop: CASSLDSYNSPLHF. The CDR3 DNA sequence: TGTGCCAGCAGCTTAGATTCCTATAATTCACCCCTCCACTTT.

In its sample, this clonotype was seen many times. J is TRBJ2-2 and V is TRBV6-5; D uncertain. Trimming took off 2 bases at V and 1 base at J, with 11 bases between the two ends. This CDR3 comprises 16 residues. Germline V gene sequence: CDR1 MNHEY, CDR2 SVGAGI. The CDR3 reads CASSYTIVQNTGELFF. The DNA of the CDR3 is TGTGCCAGCAGTTACACTATTGTACAGAACACCGGGGAGCTGTTTTTT.

Many counts were recorded for this clonotype. The chain recombines TRBV29-1 with TRBJ2-1; D ambiguous. V lost 0 bases to trimming and J lost 3 bases, with 9 bases between them. This CDR3 has 14 residues. Germline V CDR1 and CDR2: SQVTM, ANQGSEA. CDR3 in DNA: TGCAGCGTTGAAGATTGGCAGGTCTACAATGAGCAGTTCTTC. This encodes CSVEDWQVYNEQFF.

In this sample, this clonotype turned up many times. J is TRBJ1-1 and V is TRBV5-1, with TRBD1 as a possible D gene (5 bases). Germline V gene lookup returns CDR1 SGHRS and CDR2 YFSETQ. V lost 0 bases and J 0 bases, leaving 6 bases between the germline ends. The CDR3 contains 14 residues. In DNA, the CDR3 is TGCGCCAGCAGCTTGGGGGGGATGAACACTGAAGCTTTCTTT. It is translated as CASSLGGMNTEAFF.

This clonotype was counted ten times or more. V usage is TRBV5-1 and J usage is TRBJ2-1, with TRBD2 identical over 10 bases. Germline trimming cut 3 bases from V and 4 bases from J; bases unmatched to any gene: 4. This CDR3 spans 15 amino acids. Per the germline V gene, CDR1 is SGHRS and CDR2 is YFSETQ. The CDR3 DNA is TGCGCCAGCAGCTCAAGGACTAGCGGATACAATGAGCAGTTCTTC. Translating gives CASSSRTSGYNEQFF.

The sample holds a few counts of this clonotype. At one end, the junction sequence differs from germline, possibly due to a read error. The chain couples TRBV2 to TRBJ2-7; D call uncertain. Looked up from germline, CDR1 is SNHLY and CDR2 is FYNNEI. The CDR3 runs 14 residues. The CDR3 is CASTQNTHYYKQYF. The DNA of the CDR3 is TGTGCCAGCACCCAAAATACACACTACTACAAGCAGTACTTC. The complete variable domain, with remaining parts taken from reference TRBV2 and TRBJ2-7, reads EPEVTQTPSHQVTQMGQEVILRCVPISNHLYFYWYRQILGQKVEFLVSFYNNEISEKSEIFDDQFSVERPDGSNFTLKIRSTKLEDSAMYFCASTQNTHYYKQYFGPGTRLTVT.

This clonotype was counted only a few times. The V gene is TRBV9, the J gene TRBJ2-3, with D hard to call. The germline V gene encodes CDR1 SGDLS and CDR2 YYNGEE. V was shortened by 0 bases and J by 2 bases, with 10 bases between the two germline ends. The CDR3 sequence is 15 residues long. The CDR3 sequence is CASSVEGLYTDTQYF. The CDR3 DNA follows: TGTGCCAGCAGCGTAGAGGGATTGTACACAGATACGCAGTATTTT.

This clonotype was seen only a few times. The chain couples TRBV27 to TRBJ2-7; D assignment may be TRBD1 or TRBD2 (5 bases each). The V and J ends lost 8 bases and 6 bases respectively, with 20 bases between them. The CDR3 has 14 residues. Germline V gene lookup returns CDR1 MNHEY and CDR2 SMNVEV (reference sequence). The CDR3 region has the DNA TGTGCCAGCGGTTGGACGGGACCGCGTGGCGAGCAGTACTTC. Translation gives CASGWTGPRGEQYF.

This clonotype occurred many times. V gene TRBV6-1 combines with J gene TRBJ1-1, with D possibly being TRBD1 (6 bases). CDR3 length: 13 amino acids. V was clipped by 6 bases and J by 7 bases, with 15 bases between them. Germline V gene lookup returns CDR1 MNHNS and CDR2 SASEGT. The CDR3 region has the DNA TGTGCCAGCAGGGGGGCGGGCGAGGATGAAGCTTTCTTT. Protein product: CASRGAGEDEAFF.

This clonotype was counted ten times or more. The chain links TRBV20-1 to TRBJ1-3; D unresolved. With 1 base removed from V and 0 bases from J, the gap between germline ends came to 10 bases. CDR1 DFQATT and CDR2 SNEGSKA come from the germline V gene (reference sequence). CDR3 length equals 15 residues. CDR3 in DNA: TGCAGTGCTAGAGCGGCACACCTCTCTGGAAACACCATATATTTT. This sequence encodes CSARAAHLSGNTIYF.

V and J are TRBV5-6 and TRBJ2-7; TRBD1 agrees at 7 bases. Losses at the gene ends were 7 bases for V and 0 bases for J; bases not matched to a gene: 7. The CDR3 consists of 14 residues. Germline CDR1 and CDR2: SGHDT and YYEEEE. DNA of the CDR3: TGTGCCAGCGCCCGGGACAGAAGCTCCTACGAGCAGTACTTC. It translates to CASARDRSSYEQYF.

The chain couples TRBV6-6 to TRBJ2-3; D possibly corresponds to TRBD2 (5 bases). V shed 0 bases and J shed 1 base, with 8 bases lying between them. This CDR3 has 15 residues. Per germline, CDR1 MNHNY and CDR2 SVGAGI (reference sequence). The CDR3 region is CASSYSDGGTDTQYF. The CDR3 DNA follows: TGTGCCAGCAGTTACTCGGACGGGGGCACAGATACGCAGTATTTT.

This clonotype was recorded many times. This chain joins TRBV12-3 or TRBV12-4 and TRBJ2-7; D uncertain. Trimming removed 7 bases at V and 2 bases at J, with 15 bases between. CDR3 length equals 14 residues. Written as DNA, the CDR3 is TGTGCCAGCAACTCTTACCCGGCGCCCTACGAGCAGTACTTC. Translating gives CASNSYPAPYEQYF.

This clonotype has ten or more counts. V usage is TRBV2 and J usage is TRBJ2-7; TRBD2 is a possible D gene (5 bases). Trimming took 4 bases from V and 0 from J, leaving 10 bases between them. The germline gives CDR1 SNHLY, CDR2 FYNNEI. This CDR3 is built from 14 residues. In nucleotides, the CDR3 is TGTGCCAGCAGTGGAGGGTCGAGCTCCTACGAGCAGTACTTC. It codes for CASSGGSSSYEQYF.

The chain has TRBV6-1 and TRBJ2-3; D might be TRBD2 (6 bases). The CDR3 has 15 residues. V lost 5 bases and J lost 3, with 15 bases in between. CDR1 MNHNS and CDR2 SASEGT come from the germline V gene. The DNA for the CDR3 is TGTGCCAGCAGTTATGGGGGACTGGGGACAGATACGCAGTATTTT. Its translation: CASSYGGLGTDTQYF.